These 25 T cell receptor beta chains originate from one sample sequenced in a study of blood T cell repertoires in COVID-19. Sequenced by immunoSEQ multiplex PCR; TCRdb stores in-frame clones only, minus some. The profile shows 300,000 to 350,000 clones, 75% to 90% of them singletons. Sample: peripheral blood. These receptors were collected from a man aged 18 to 29 with active or convalescent COVID-19.

J is TRBJ2-5 and V is TRBV2; the D is unclear. CDR1 is SNHLY, CDR2 FYNNEI, per germline. The V gene lost 11 bases and the J gene lost 5 bases, with 12 bases spanning the gap. The CDR3 contains 11 residues. The CDR3 DNA reads as TGTGCCGGATCCAGACTCGAGACCCAGTACTTC. This codes for CAGSRLETQYF.

CDR3 region: CASSPRTGRIEKLFF. The CDR3 DNA is TGTGCCAGTAGTCCCCGGACAGGGCGAATTGAAAAACTGTTTTTT. The V call is TRBV19, the J call TRBJ1-4, with 8 bases lining up with TRBD1. Trimming at V came to 5 bases and at J to 7 bases, leaving 9 bases not matched to a gene. The CDR3 has 15 amino acids. The germline gives CDR1 LNHDA, CDR2 SQIVND (reference sequence). Full variable domain (outside the CDR3, taken from reference TRBV19 and TRBJ1-4): DGGITQSPKYLFRKEGQNVTLSCEQNLNHDAMYWYRQDPGQGLRLIYYSQIVNDFQKGDIAEGYSVSREKKESFPLTVTSAQKNPTAFYLCASSPRTGRIEKLFFGSGTQLSVL.

V and J are TRBV29-1 and TRBJ1-1, with D tentatively TRBD1 (6 bases). From germline, CDR1 is SQVTM and CDR2 ANQGSEA. Deletions cut 8 bases from V and 6 bases from J, with 16 bases between. CDR3 length: 12 amino acids. The CDR3 loop reads CSPRGPGAEAFF. The CDR3 DNA follows: TGCAGCCCCAGGGGCCCCGGCGCTGAAGCTTTCTTT.

The chain carries TRBV4-1 and TRBJ2-1, with D possibly matching TRBD1 (6 bases). The CDR3 extends over 17 amino acids. Trimming stripped 4 bases from V and 0 bases from J, with 16 bases between. Germline V gene data show CDR1 as MGHRA and CDR2 as YSYEKL. The CDR3 nucleotides are TGCGCCAGCAGCCCTGCAGGGGTCCCTAGCTCCTACAATGAGCAGTTCTTC. Translation gives CASSPAGVPSSYNEQFF.

The genes are TRBV9 and TRBJ2-6, with 8 bases that match TRBD1. In germline, CDR1 is SGDLS, CDR2 YYNGEE. V was clipped by 0 bases and J by 2 bases; unmatched bases: 10. This CDR3 region has 19 residues. The CDR3 nucleotides are TGTGCCAGCAGCGTAGCGGGGCAGGGGGCGCAGGCTGGGGCCAACGTCCTGACTTTC. As protein: CASSVAGQGAQAGANVLTF.

In its sample, this clone was seen once. The V call is TRBV4-1, the J call TRBJ1-1, with D hard to call. CDR1 and CDR2 (germline): MGHRA, YSYEKL. Trimming stripped 0 bases from V and 1 base from J, with 9 bases between. The CDR3 has 15 amino acids. The CDR3 nucleotides are TGCGCCAGCAGCCAAGAGGGCAGGAAGAACACTGAAGCTTTCTTT. Translation: CASSQEGRKNTEAFF.

This clone was seen more than once but under ten times. This chain uses TRBV5-6 with TRBJ1-3, with 8 positions matching TRBD1. V dropped 1 base and J dropped 4; count of bases not matched to a gene: 7. The CDR3 is 16 residues long. Germline V CDR1 and CDR2: SGHDT, YYEEEE. This CDR3 reads CASSLRGRGPGNTIYF. The DNA for the CDR3 is TGTGCCAGCAGCTTGCGGGGCAGGGGGCCGGGAAACACCATATATTTT. Supplemented by reference TRBV5-6 and TRBJ1-3, the full variable domain reads DAGVTQSPTHLIKTRGQQVTLRCSPKSGHDTVSWYQQALGQGPQFIFQYYEEEERQRGNFPDRFSGHQFPNYSSELNVNALLLGDSALYLCASSLRGRGPGNTIYFGEGSWLTVV.

The chain links TRBV5-1 to TRBJ1-1, with 7 bases that match TRBD1. Germline-derived CDR1 and CDR2 are SGHRS and YFSETQ. This CDR3 region has 16 residues. Unmatched junction bases numbered 9, after V lost 3 bases and J lost 1 base. CDR3 DNA sequence: TGCGCCAGCAGCTATAATGACAGGGATGGGAACACTGAAGCTTTCTTT. Translating it yields CASSYNDRDGNTEAFF.

V usage is TRBV11-2 and J usage is TRBJ2-3, with 9 bases identical to TRBD2. Losses at the gene ends were 11 bases for V and 5 bases for J; bases not matched to a gene: 11. The length of the CDR3 is 14 residues. The germline V gene encodes CDR1 SGHAT and CDR2 FQNNGV. CDR3 loop: CARWGRGGLDTQYF. The CDR3, as DNA: TGTGCCCGCTGGGGGCGGGGGGGCTTAGATACGCAGTATTTT.

This clone was observed once. The chain couples TRBV27 to TRBJ2-1; TRBD2 matches 8 bases. Trimming removed 2 bases from V and 7 bases from J; junction bases left unmatched: 4. The CDR3 contains 14 residues. Germline CDR1 MNHEY, CDR2 SMNVEV (reference sequence). The CDR3: CASSLSGSRNEQFF. The CDR3 region has the DNA TGTGCCAGCAGTTTAAGCGGGAGTAGAAATGAGCAGTTCTTC.

In its sample, this clone was seen once. The rearrangement uses TRBV19 and TRBJ1-2, with D maybe TRBD1 (5 bases). Germline V gives CDR1 LNHDA, CDR2 SQIVND (reference sequence). The CDR3 is made up of 15 amino acids. The V and J ends lost 10 bases and 2 bases respectively, with 20 bases between them. CDR3 in DNA: TGTGCCACTCAAGGGGAAGGACAAACGAACTATGGCTACACCTTC. Translation gives CATQGEGQTNYGYTF.

The chain links TRBV7-9 to TRBJ2-3; D gene uncertain. Germline V lookup: CDR1 SEHNR, CDR2 FQNEAQ (reference sequence). Trimming removed 5 bases from V and 5 bases from J, with 8 bases in between. This CDR3 comprises 12 residues. CDR3 in amino acids: CASSPSLDTQYF. The DNA of the CDR3 is TGTGCCAGCAGCCCAAGCCTAGATACGCAGTATTTT.

The chain carries TRBV28 and TRBJ1-5; D is perhaps TRBD1 (5 bases). The CDR3 totals 14 residues. Germline values: CDR1 MDHEN, CDR2 SYDVKM. Trimming took off 4 bases at V and 3 bases at J, with 10 bases between the two ends. This CDR3 reads CASSSGDPNQPQHF. The DNA for the CDR3 is TGTGCCAGCAGTTCGGGGGACCCCAATCAGCCCCAGCATTTT.

The table lists this clone with a few counts. J is TRBJ1-2 and V is TRBV10-3; 11 nucleotides match TRBD1. With V trimmed by 11 bases and J by 1 base, 12 bases remained unmatched. In germline, CDR1 is ENHRY, CDR2 SYGVKD. The length of the CDR3 is 16 residues. The chain's CDR3 is CAVQGQGGDHNYGYTF. Here the CDR3 DNA reads TGTGCCGTCCAGGGACAGGGGGGAGACCATAACTATGGCTACACCTTC.

J is TRBJ2-3 and V is TRBV4-3, with D perhaps matching TRBD2 (5 bases). Trimming cost V 0 bases and J 9 bases, with 13 bases left between them. Germline CDR1 reads LGHNA; CDR2 reads YSLEER. This CDR3 has 14 residues. The CDR3 is CASSQEWGELTQYF. CDR3 coding DNA: TGCGCCAGCAGCCAAGAGTGGGGAGAGTTGACGCAGTATTTT.

The V call is TRBV7-8, the J call TRBJ2-7; TRBD1 agrees at 8 bases. Germline V CDR1 and CDR2: SGHVS, FQNEAQ. The CDR3 contains 16 residues. Trimming at V came to 5 bases and at J to 0 bases, leaving 9 bases not matched to a gene. CDR3 DNA sequence: TGTGCCAGCAGCGCCGCAGGGGGCCAGAGCTCCTACGAGCAGTACTTC. The encoded protein is CASSAAGGQSSYEQYF.

CDR3 coding DNA: TGTGCCAGCAGCCAAGATTGGCGGGGAAACTATGGCTACACCTTC. Its protein product is CASSQDWRGNYGYTF. The rearrangement links TRBV3-1 (or the pseudogene TRBV3-2) to TRBJ1-2, with D unclear. V lost 0 bases and J 2 bases, leaving 10 bases between the germline ends. CDR1 is LGHDT, CDR2 YNNKEL, per germline (reference sequence). The CDR3 totals 15 residues.

V usage is TRBV5-1 and J usage is TRBJ1-4; D gene uncertain. Trimming removed 4 bases at V and 8 bases at J, with 9 bases between. The CDR3 contains 12 residues. CDR1 is SGHRS and CDR2 is YFSETQ in the germline V gene. As DNA, the CDR3 is TGCGCCAGCAGCCCTTCGGGAGAAAAACTGTTTTTT. Translated: CASSPSGEKLFF.

This clone was counted a single time. This chain uses TRBV6-6 with TRBJ2-1, with 8 nucleotides matching TRBD2. From germline, CDR1 is MNHNY and CDR2 SVGAGI (reference sequence). The CDR3 totals 13 residues. The CDR3 DNA is TGTGCTGAAGCGGGGGAGTTCTACAATGAGCAGTTCTTC. Translation gives CAEAGEFYNEQFF.

V is TRBV9 and J is TRBJ1-1; D not certain. The CDR3 runs to 16 residues. Trimming removed 0 bases from V and 0 bases from J, with 12 bases in between. CDR1 SGDLS and CDR2 YYNGEE come from the germline V gene. The CDR3 sequence is CASSVGGPGMNTEAFF. As DNA, the CDR3 is TGTGCCAGCAGCGTAGGTGGCCCAGGAATGAACACTGAAGCTTTCTTT. Based on the CDR3 plus reference TRBV9 and TRBJ1-1, the full variable domain is DSGVTQTPKHLITATGQRVTLRCSPRSGDLSVYWYQQSLDQGLQFLIQYYNGEERAKGNILERFSAQQFPDLHSELNLSSLELGDSALYFCASSVGGPGMNTEAFFGQGTRLTVV.

This CDR3 reads CASTGSGEGDSPLHF. CDR3 in DNA: TGTGCCAGCACAGGATCGGGGGAAGGGGATTCACCCCTCCACTTT. V is TRBV6-6 and J is TRBJ1-6, with a possible D match to TRBD1 (5 bases). Trimming removed 7 bases from V and 8 bases from J, with 18 bases in between. The CDR3 runs to 15 residues. Germline CDR1 MNHNY, CDR2 SVGAGI (reference sequence).

The V gene is TRBV27, the J gene TRBJ1-4; weak D call: TRBD1 (6 bases). Trimming removed 3 bases from V and 8 bases from J, with 25 bases in between. Germline V gene sequence: CDR1 MNHEY, CDR2 SMNVEV (reference sequence). CDR3 length: 18 amino acids. CDR3 DNA sequence: TGTGCCAGCAGTTTTTCCCGGACAGTACAGGCGGGAGAAGAAAAACTGTTTTTT. As protein: CASSFSRTVQAGEEKLFF.

The V gene is TRBV3-1 (or the pseudogene TRBV3-2), the J gene TRBJ1-1; TRBD1 matches 8 bases. Germline V gene data show CDR1 as LGHDT and CDR2 as YNNKEL (reference sequence). The CDR3 has 16 amino acids. Losses at the gene ends were 4 bases for V and 3 bases for J; bases not matched to a gene: 10. The CDR3 DNA sequence: TGTGCCAGCAGCCCCCGGACAGGGAGGCGGGACACTGAAGCTTTCTTT. Translation: CASSPRTGRRDTEAFF.

The gene calls are TRBV19 and TRBJ2-1; 13 bases are a match to TRBD2. The CDR3 is made up of 18 amino acids. Germline V lookup: CDR1 LNHDA, CDR2 SQIVND (reference sequence). With 5 bases clipped from V and 3 bases from J, the junction kept 10 bases outside the gene matches. This CDR3 reads CASSPGTSGAALYNEQFF. The CDR3 coding sequence is TGTGCCAGTAGTCCCGGGACTAGCGGGGCTGCTCTCTACAATGAGCAGTTCTTC.

To note about this clone: Here the CDR3 omits its conserved ending phenylalanine or tryptophan, so a read error is the likely source. It is unclear where the CDR3 begins or ends on the DNA, so no DNA is shown, and the CDR3 is as TCRdb lists it. The V gene is TRBV6-8, the J gene TRBJ2-7; the table's D call, TRBD2, was not checked against the DNA. The CDR3 length is 13 residues, termini included. CDR1 is MNHGY and CDR2 is SAAAGT in the germline V gene. The CDR3 loop reads CASSYTTSGVAFG.